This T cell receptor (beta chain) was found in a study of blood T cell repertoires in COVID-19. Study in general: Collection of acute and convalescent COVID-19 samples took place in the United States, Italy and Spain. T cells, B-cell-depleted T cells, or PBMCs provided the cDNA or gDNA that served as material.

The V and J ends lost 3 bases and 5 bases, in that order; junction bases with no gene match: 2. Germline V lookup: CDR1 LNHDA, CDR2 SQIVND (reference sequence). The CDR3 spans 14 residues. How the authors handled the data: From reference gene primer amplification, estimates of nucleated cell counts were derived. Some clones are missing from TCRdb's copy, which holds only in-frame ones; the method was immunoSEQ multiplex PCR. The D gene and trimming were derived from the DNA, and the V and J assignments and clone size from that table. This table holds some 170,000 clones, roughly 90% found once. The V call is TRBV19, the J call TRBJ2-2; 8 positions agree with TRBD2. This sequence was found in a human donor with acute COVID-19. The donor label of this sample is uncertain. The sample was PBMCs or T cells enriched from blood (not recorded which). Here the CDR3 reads CASSILAGTGELFF. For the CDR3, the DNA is TGTGCCAGTAGTATTTTAGCGGGGACCGGGGAGCTGTTTTTT.